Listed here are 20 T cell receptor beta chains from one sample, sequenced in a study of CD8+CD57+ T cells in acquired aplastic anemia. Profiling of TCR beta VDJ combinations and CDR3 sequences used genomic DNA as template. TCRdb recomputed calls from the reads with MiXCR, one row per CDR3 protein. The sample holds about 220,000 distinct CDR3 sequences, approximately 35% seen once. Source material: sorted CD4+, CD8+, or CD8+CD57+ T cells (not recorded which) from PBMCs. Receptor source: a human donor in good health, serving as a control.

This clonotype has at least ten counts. CDR3 sequence (DNA): TGCGCCAGCAGCTCAACAAATTCACCCCTCCACTTT. This sequence encodes CASSSTNSPLHF. This chain connects TRBV5-1 to TRBJ1-6, with no clear D. The germline V gene encodes CDR1 SGHRS and CDR2 YFSETQ. CDR3 size: 12 residues. Between the trimmed V and J ends, which lost 3 bases and 7 bases, there was a span of 5 bases.

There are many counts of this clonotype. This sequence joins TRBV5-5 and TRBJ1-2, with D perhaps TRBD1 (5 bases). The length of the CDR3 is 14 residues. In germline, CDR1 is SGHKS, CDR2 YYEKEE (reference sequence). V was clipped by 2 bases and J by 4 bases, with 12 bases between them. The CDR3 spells CASSFPVGGYGYTF. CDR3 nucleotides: TGTGCCAGCAGCTTCCCCGTGGGGGGCTATGGCTACACCTTC.

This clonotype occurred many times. The CDR3 DNA reads TGTGCCAGTCGGAGGACAGAGTATAATTCACCCCTCCACTTT. It is translated as CASRRTEYNSPLHF. The V call is TRBV19, the J call TRBJ1-6, with D perhaps TRBD1 (6 bases). CDR3 length: 14 residues. CDR1 and CDR2 (germline): LNHDA, SQIVND (reference sequence). V was clipped by 8 bases and J by 4 bases, with 12 bases between them.

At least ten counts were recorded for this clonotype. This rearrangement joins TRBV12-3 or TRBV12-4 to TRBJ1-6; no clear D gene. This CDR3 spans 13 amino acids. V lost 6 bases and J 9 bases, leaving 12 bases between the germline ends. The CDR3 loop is CASRNSLGSPLHF. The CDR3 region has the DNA TGTGCCAGCAGAAATTCACTTGGTTCACCCCTCCACTTT.

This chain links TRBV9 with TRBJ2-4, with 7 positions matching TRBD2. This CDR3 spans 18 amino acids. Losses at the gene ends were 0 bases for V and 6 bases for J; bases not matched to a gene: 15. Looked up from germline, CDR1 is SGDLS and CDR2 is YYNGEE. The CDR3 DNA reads TGTGCCAGCAGCGTAGGACCGCGCTCGGGAGGCTCTGGAAACATTCAGTACTTC. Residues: CASSVGPRSGGSGNIQYF.

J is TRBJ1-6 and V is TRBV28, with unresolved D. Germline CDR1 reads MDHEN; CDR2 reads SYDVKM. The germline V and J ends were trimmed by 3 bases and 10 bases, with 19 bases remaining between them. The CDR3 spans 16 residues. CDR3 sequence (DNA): TGTGCCAGCAGTTTGTCTGACCCACTCGTTGGGTCACCCCTCCACTTT. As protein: CASSLSDPLVGSPLHF.

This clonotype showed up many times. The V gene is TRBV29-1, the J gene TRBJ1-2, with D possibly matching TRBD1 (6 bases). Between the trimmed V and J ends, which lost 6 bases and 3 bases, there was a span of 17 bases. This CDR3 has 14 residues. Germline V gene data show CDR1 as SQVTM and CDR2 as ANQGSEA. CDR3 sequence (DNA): TGCAGCGTACGAATTGGGGGCGCGGACTATGGCTACACCTTC. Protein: CSVRIGGADYGYTF.

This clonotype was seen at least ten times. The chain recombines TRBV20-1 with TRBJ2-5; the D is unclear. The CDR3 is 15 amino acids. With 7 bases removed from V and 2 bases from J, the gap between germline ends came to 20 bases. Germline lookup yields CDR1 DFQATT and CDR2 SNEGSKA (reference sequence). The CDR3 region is CSVKPSFGFQETQYF. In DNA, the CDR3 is TGCAGTGTCAAACCGAGTTTCGGGTTTCAAGAGACCCAGTACTTC.

CDR3 amino acids: CAISRDSGYGYTF. The CDR3 coding sequence is TGTGCCATCAGCCGGGACAGCGGCTATGGCTACACCTTC. This sequence joins TRBV2 and TRBJ1-2; 7 nucleotides line up with TRBD1. This CDR3 is 13 amino acids long. V trimming: 10 bases; J trimming: 4 bases; junction bases outside the gene matches: 9. CDR1 and CDR2 (germline): SNHLY, FYNNEI.

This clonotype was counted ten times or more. CDR3: CSVAGPQETQYF. In DNA form, the CDR3 reads TGCAGCGTTGCCGGGCCACAAGAGACCCAGTACTTC. The chain has TRBV29-1 and TRBJ2-5; D is ambiguous. Germline V lookup: CDR1 SQVTM, CDR2 ANQGSEA. Trimming left V 4 bases short and J 2 bases short, with 8 bases between. The CDR3 totals 12 residues.

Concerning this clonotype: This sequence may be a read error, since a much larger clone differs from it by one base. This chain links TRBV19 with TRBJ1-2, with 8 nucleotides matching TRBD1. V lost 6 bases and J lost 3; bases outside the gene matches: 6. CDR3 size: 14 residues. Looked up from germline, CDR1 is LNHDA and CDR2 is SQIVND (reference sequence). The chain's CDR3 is CASRWSDRDYGYTF. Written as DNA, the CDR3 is TGTGCCAGTAGATGGTCGGACAGGGACTATGGCTACACCTTC.

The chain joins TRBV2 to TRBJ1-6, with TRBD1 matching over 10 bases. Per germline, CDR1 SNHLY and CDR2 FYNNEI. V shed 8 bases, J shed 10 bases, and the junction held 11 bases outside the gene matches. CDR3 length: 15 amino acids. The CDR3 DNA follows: TGTGCCAGCGTTGTAACCGGGACAGGGGAATCACCCCTCCACTTT. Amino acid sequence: CASVVTGTGESPLHF.

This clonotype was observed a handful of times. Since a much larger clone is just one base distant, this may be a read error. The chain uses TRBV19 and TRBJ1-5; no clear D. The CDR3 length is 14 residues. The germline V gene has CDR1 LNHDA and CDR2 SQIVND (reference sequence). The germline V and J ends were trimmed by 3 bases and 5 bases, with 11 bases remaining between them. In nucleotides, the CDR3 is TGTGCCAGTAGTATCTCGGCGGGAGATCAGCCCCAGCATTTT. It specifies CASSISAGDQPQHF.

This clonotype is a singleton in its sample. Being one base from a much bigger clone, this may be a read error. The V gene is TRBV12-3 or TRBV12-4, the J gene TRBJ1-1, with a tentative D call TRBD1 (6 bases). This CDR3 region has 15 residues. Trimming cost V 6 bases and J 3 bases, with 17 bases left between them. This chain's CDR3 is CASRRQEVYDTEAFF. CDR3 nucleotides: TGTGCCAGCAGGAGACAGGAGGTTTATGACACTGAAGCTTTCTTT.

This CDR3 is CASWGMGQDRTDTQYF. CDR3 DNA: TGTGCCAGCTGGGGTATGGGACAGGATCGCACAGATACGCAGTATTTT. The chain has TRBV2 and TRBJ2-3; 8 bases map to TRBD1. J gave up 1 base and V 8 bases, and 11 bases lay outside the gene matches. The germline V gene encodes CDR1 SNHLY and CDR2 FYNNEI. The CDR3 length is 16 residues.

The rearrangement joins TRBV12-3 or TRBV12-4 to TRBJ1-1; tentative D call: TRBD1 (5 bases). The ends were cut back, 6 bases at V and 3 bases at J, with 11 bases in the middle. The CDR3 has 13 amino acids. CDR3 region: CASRGELHTEAFF. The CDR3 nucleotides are TGTGCCAGCAGAGGGGAATTGCACACTGAAGCTTTCTTT.

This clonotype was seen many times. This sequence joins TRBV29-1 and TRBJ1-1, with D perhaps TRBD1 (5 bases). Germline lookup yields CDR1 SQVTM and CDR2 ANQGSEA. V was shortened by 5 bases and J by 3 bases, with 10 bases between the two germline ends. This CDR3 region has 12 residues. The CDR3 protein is CSVHGTYTEAFF. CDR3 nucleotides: TGCAGCGTTCACGGGACCTACACTGAAGCTTTCTTT.

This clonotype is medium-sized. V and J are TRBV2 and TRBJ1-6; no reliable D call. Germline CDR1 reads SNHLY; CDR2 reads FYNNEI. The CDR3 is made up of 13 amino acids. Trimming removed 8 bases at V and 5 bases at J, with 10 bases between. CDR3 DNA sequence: TGTGCCAGCGGACGGGTCAATAATTCACCCCTCCACTTT. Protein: CASGRVNNSPLHF.

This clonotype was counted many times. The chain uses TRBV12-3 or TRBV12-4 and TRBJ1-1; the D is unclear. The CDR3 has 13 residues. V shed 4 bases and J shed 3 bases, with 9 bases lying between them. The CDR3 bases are TGTGCCAGCAGTTCTAAGGTCTACACTGAAGCTTTCTTT. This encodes CASSSKVYTEAFF.

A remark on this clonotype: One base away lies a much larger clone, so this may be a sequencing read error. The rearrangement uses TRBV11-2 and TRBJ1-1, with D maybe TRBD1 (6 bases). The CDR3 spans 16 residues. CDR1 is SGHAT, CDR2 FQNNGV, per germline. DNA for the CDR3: TGTGCCAGCAGGTTAGGACGGGGGCGGTTGAGCACTGAAGCTTTCTTT. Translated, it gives CASRLGRGRLSTEAFF.